Listed below are T cell receptor beta chains from one sample, sequenced in a study of long-term antiretroviral therapy in people with HIV. Measured with immunoSEQ multiplex PCR; TCRdb has only the in-frame clones, and not every one. The sample yields around 26,000 clones, 80% to 90% seen once. Source: unsorted PBMCs, taken 3 years after starting antiretroviral therapy. Receptors originate from a man aged 50 or older with HIV. Each CDR3 is given with its conserved first and last residue. D genes are given only for firm matches. The size field is filled for only some rows; it gives once, few, many or a size class.

J gene,clone size,V gene,D gene,CDR3 DNA,CDR3 protein
TRBJ2-3,once,TRBV7-3,TRBD2,TGTGCCAGCAGCTTAAGGGCTAGCGGGGGGTTGAGAGATACGCAGTATTTT,CASSLRASGGLRDTQYF
TRBJ2-1,-,TRBV5-1,-,TGCGCCAGCAGCTTGGCCAAGGACCTACAGTTCTTC,CASSLAKDLQFF
TRBJ2-3,once,TRBV5-1,-,TGCGCCAGCAGCTGGACTGATACAGCAGATACGCAGTATTTT,CASSWTDTADTQYF
TRBJ2-5,-,TRBV7-8,TRBD1,TGTGCCAGCAGCCCCCGACAGGGGGCTGGAGAGACCCAGTACTTC,CASSPRQGAGETQYF
TRBJ1-2,-,TRBV6-5,-,TGTGCCAGCAGTTCTAAAGGACAAAGTAGGGGCTACACCTTC,CASSSKGQSRGYTF
TRBJ1-2,-,TRBV6-6,-,TGTGCCAGCAGTTACGGAACCGGGGAGAACTATGGCTACACCTTC,CASSYGTGENYGYTF
TRBJ1-3,-,TRBV4-1,TRBD1,TGCGCCAGCAGCCAATTCGGACAGGGCGATCACACCATATATTTT,CASSQFGQGDHTIYF
TRBJ2-6,-,TRBV5-1,TRBD2,TGCGCCAGCAGCTTGGCTAGCGGGACTGGGGCCAACGTCCTGACTTTC,CASSLASGTGANVLTF
TRBJ1-1,-,TRBV2,TRBD1,TGTGCCAGCAGTTCCTTTGGACAGGGGACCACTGAAGCTTTCTTT,CASSSFGQGTTEAFF
TRBJ2-1,-,TRBV7-9,TRBD1,TGTGCCAGCAGCCAAGGGACAGGGGGCGCACTGGGTAAGCAGTTCTTC,CASSQGTGGALGKQFF
TRBJ2-2,-,TRBV4-3,TRBD2,TGCGCCAGCAGCCCCTTAGTGGGGGGGTACACCGGGGAGCTGTTTTTT,CASSPLVGGYTGELFF
TRBJ2-3,once,TRBV6-6,-,TGTGCCAGCAGTACCCCCCCCAGCGCAGATACGCAGTATTTT,CASSTPPSADTQYF
TRBJ2-2,-,TRBV19,-,TGTGCCAGTAGTATGCGGCCTAACACCGGGGAGCTGTTTTTT,CASSMRPNTGELFF
TRBJ2-7,-,TRBV5-4,TRBD2,TGTGCCAGCAGCCCGCGGGGGGCGATAAACGAGCAGTACTTC,CASSPRGAINEQYF
TRBJ2-7,-,TRBV28,-,TGTGCCAGCAGTTTGAGGAGGGGGTATGCTGAGAACTACGAGCAGTACTTC,CASSLRRGYAENYEQYF
TRBJ2-7,-,TRBV4-3,-,TGCGCCAGCAGCCAAGATCTTGGGGAACCCTACGAGCAGTACTTC,CASSQDLGEPYEQYF
TRBJ2-7,few,TRBV11-3,TRBD2,TGTGCCAGCAGCTTAGACCGGGGGGTTTCCTACGAGCAGTACTTC,CASSLDRGVSYEQYF
TRBJ1-1,-,TRBV4-3,TRBD1,TGCGCCAGCAGCCAAGTGACAGGGCAGACTGAAGCTTTCTTT,CASSQVTGQTEAFF
TRBJ2-2,-,TRBV7-9,TRBD1,TGTGCCAGCAGCCCGCGGACAGGGCAGGACACCGGGGAGCTGTTTTTT,CASSPRTGQDTGELFF
TRBJ2-3,-,TRBV4-3,TRBD2,TGCGCCAGCAGCCAAGATCTTGTAGCGGGGGGGAGCACAGATACGCAGTATTTT,CASSQDLVAGGSTDTQYF
TRBJ2-1,-,TRBV5-4,-,TGTGCCAGCAGCTCCTTCGGCAATGAGCAGTTCTTC,CASSSFGNEQFF
TRBJ2-7,-,TRBV7-6,-,TGTGCCAGCAGCCTCTACAAGGACAGTTACGAGCAGTACTTC,CASSLYKDSYEQYF
TRBJ2-1,-,TRBV28,-,TGTGCCAGCAGTTCCCCCGGCGGCTCTTCCTTCTACAATGAGCAGTTCTTC,CASSSPGGSSFYNEQFF
TRBJ2-7,-,TRBV29-1,TRBD2,TGCAGCGTTGTACAGGATTCGGGGGGAGAGCAGTACTTC,CSVVQDSGGEQYF
TRBJ2-7,-,TRBV27,TRBD1,TGTGCCAGCAGGACCGGGACAGGGAGTTCCGAGCAGTACTTC,CASRTGTGSSEQYF
TRBJ1-6,-,TRBV27,-,TGTGCCAGCAGTTTATGGGTAGGGAGTAATTCACCCCTCCACTTT,CASSLWVGSNSPLHF
TRBJ1-2,-,TRBV7-9,-,TGTGCCAGCAGCTTAGGATTGGGAGACCCTTATGGCTACACCTTC,CASSLGLGDPYGYTF
TRBJ1-2,-,TRBV7-6,-,TGTGCCAGCAGCTCGATAGAGGGAATAGACAGGTCTTTCTATAATGGCTACACCTTC,CASSSIEGIDRSFYNGYTF
TRBJ1-5,-,TRBV28,TRBD1,TGTGCCAGCAGTTTCGGGACGAACCGGGACAGGGGGACTCAGCCCCAGCATTTT,CASSFGTNRDRGTQPQHF
TRBJ2-7,-,TRBV19,-,TGTGCCAGTAGTATAGCCGGGCAGTTGTCGTCCGAGCAGTACTTC,CASSIAGQLSSEQYF
TRBJ1-2,-,TRBV19,-,TGTGCCAGTAGTATATCTTGGGGATATGGCTACACCTTC,CASSISWGYGYTF
TRBJ1-1,-,TRBV19,-,TGTGCCAGTTCGGACGGGGGAGGCTGGGTCACTGAAGCTTTCTTT,CASSDGGGWVTEAFF
TRBJ2-2,-,TRBV5-1,-,TGCGCCAGCAGCCAAATGTACACCGGGGAGCTGTTTTTT,CASSQMYTGELFF
TRBJ2-6,-,TRBV9,-,TGTGCCAGCAGCGTAGACGGGGAAGTGGACTCTGGGGCCAACGTCCTGACTTTC,CASSVDGEVDSGANVLTF
TRBJ1-1,-,TRBV9,-,TGTGCCAGCAGCGCCCCAGGGATCACTGAAGCTTTCTTT,CASSAPGITEAFF
TRBJ2-3,few,TRBV13,TRBD2,TGTGCCAGCAGCTTAGGCAGCGGGGGAGCAGATACGCAGTATTTT,CASSLGSGGADTQYF
TRBJ1-2,few,TRBV19,-,TGTGCCAGTAGTCACAGGGCGACGAACTATGGCTACACCTTC,CASSHRATNYGYTF
TRBJ2-7,once,TRBV11-2,-,TGTGCCAGCAGCTTAGGGCGCCGCCCTCACGAGCAGTACTTC,CASSLGRRPHEQYF
TRBJ1-4,-,TRBV10-3,TRBD1,TGTGCCATCAGTGAGGACAGGGGGTCTTTGCTGTTTTTT,CAISEDRGSLLFF
TRBJ2-6,-,TRBV11-2,-,TGTGCCAGCAGCCGCCGAGGGGGGACCTCTGGGGCCAACGTCCTGACTTTC,CASSRRGGTSGANVLTF
TRBJ1-2,-,TRBV19,TRBD1,TGTGCCAGTAGTTTCGGGACAGTAAATTCCCTGGACTATGGCTACACCTTC,CASSFGTVNSLDYGYTF
TRBJ2-3,-,TRBV19,-,TGTGCCAGCCGGGACTCGCTCTCTAGCACAGATACGCAGTATTTT,CASRDSLSSTDTQYF
TRBJ2-4,few,TRBV2,-,TGTGCCAGCAGTGGACTAGCCAAAAACATTCAGTACTTC,CASSGLAKNIQYF
TRBJ2-7,-,TRBV28,-,TGTGCCAGCAGTTTTTCCGGGAGTGGGTACGAGCAGTACTTC,CASSFSGSGYEQYF
TRBJ1-2,few,TRBV7-9,TRBD1,TGTGCCAGCAATGCAGGGGGCAACTATGGCTACACCTTC,CASNAGGNYGYTF
TRBJ1-2,once,TRBV29-1,TRBD1,TGCAGTTATACAGGGGGCGACTATGGCTACACCTTC,CSYTGGDYGYTF
TRBJ1-2,-,TRBV10-3,TRBD1,TGTGCCATCAGCCTGAAGACAGGGGCAGACGGGGATGGCTACACCTTC,CAISLKTGADGDGYTF
TRBJ2-1,-,TRBV4-3,-,TGCGCCAGCAGCCAAGATTTAAGTGGTAGGGTCTACAATGAGCAGTTCTTC,CASSQDLSGRVYNEQFF
TRBJ1-6,-,TRBV19,-,TGTGCCAGTAGTATAGAGGGGTTCGATTCACCCCTCCACTTT,CASSIEGFDSPLHF
TRBJ2-7,-,TRBV7-8,-,TGTGCCAGCAGCTTAAACCCGGGAGCAGCCTACGAGCAGTACTTC,CASSLNPGAAYEQYF
TRBJ1-3,few,TRBV7-2,-,TGTGCCAGCAGCTTATCTGTGGGGCGAGGAAACACCATATATTTT,CASSLSVGRGNTIYF
TRBJ2-6,-,TRBV7-6,-,TGTGCCAGCAGTGCTAGCGACTCTGGGGCCAACGTCCTGACTTTC,CASSASDSGANVLTF
TRBJ2-1,-,TRBV5-1,TRBD2,TGCGCCAGCAGCTTGGGACTAGCGGGGGGGACTGAGCAGTTCTTC,CASSLGLAGGTEQFF